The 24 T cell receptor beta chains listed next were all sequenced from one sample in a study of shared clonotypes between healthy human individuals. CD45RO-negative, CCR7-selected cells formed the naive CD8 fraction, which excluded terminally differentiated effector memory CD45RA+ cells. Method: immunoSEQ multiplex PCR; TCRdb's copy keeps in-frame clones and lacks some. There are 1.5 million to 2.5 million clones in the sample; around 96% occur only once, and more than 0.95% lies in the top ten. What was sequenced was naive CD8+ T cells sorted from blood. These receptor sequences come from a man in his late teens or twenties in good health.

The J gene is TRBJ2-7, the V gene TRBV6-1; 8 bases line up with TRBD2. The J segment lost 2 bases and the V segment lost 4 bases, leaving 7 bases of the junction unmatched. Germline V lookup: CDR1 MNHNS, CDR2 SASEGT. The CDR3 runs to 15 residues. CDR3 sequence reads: CASSATGSGTYEQYF. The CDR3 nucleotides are TGTGCCAGCAGTGCCACAGGTAGCGGGACCTACGAGCAGTACTTC.

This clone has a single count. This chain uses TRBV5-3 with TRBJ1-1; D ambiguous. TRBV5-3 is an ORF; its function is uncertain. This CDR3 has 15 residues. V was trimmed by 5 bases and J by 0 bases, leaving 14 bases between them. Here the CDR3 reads CARRRWPHMNTEAFF. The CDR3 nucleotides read TGTGCCAGAAGACGGTGGCCCCACATGAACACTGAAGCTTTCTTT.

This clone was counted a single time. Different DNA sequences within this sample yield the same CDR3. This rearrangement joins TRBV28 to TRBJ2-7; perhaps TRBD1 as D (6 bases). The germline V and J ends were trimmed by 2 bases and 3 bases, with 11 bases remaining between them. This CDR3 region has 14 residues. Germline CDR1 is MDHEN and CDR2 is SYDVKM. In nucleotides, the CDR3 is TGTGCCAGCAGTTTAACCGGACAGAGCTACGAGCAGTACTTC. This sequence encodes CASSLTGQSYEQYF.

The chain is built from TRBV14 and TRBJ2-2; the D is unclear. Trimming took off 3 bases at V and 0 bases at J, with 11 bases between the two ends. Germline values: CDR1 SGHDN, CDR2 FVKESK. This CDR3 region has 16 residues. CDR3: CASSQDGEANTGELFF. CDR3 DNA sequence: TGTGCCAGCAGCCAGGACGGCGAAGCGAACACCGGGGAGCTGTTTTTT.

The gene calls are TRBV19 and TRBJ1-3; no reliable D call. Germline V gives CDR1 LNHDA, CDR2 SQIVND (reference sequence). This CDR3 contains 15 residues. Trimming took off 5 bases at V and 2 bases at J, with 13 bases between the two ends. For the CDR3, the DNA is TGTGCCAGTAGTTCAACGACGGGTCCTGGAAACACCATATATTTT. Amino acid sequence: CASSSTTGPGNTIYF.

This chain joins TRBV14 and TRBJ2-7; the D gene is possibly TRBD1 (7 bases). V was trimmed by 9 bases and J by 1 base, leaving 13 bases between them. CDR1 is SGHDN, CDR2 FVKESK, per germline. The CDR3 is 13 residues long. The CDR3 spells CASGGDSSYEQYF. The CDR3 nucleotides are TGTGCCAGTGGAGGGGACAGTTCCTACGAGCAGTACTTC.

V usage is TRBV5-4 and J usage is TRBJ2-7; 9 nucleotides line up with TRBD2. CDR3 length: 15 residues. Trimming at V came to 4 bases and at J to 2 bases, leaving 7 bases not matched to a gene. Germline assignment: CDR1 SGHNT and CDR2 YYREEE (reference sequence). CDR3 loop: CASSPSSGATYEQYF. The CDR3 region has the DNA TGTGCCAGCAGCCCCTCTAGCGGGGCCACCTACGAGCAGTACTTC.

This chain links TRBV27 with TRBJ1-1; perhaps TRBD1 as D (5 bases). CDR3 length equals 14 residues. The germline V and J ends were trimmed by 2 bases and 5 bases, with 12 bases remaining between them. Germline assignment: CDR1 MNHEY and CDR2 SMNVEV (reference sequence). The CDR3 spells CASSLGKGVTEAFF. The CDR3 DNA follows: TGTGCCAGCAGTTTAGGGAAAGGGGTAACTGAAGCTTTCTTT.

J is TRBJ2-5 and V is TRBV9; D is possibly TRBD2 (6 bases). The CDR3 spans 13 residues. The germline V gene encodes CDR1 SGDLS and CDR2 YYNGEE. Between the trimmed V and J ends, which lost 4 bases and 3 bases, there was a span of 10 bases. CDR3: CASSRWGEETQYF. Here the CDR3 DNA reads TGTGCCAGCAGCCGCTGGGGGGAAGAGACCCAGTACTTC.

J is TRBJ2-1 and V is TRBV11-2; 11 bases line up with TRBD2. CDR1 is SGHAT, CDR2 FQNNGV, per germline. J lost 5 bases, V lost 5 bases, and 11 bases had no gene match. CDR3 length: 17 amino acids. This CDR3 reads CASSTQPGLAENNEQFF. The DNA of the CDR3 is TGTGCCAGCAGCACCCAACCGGGACTAGCGGAAAACAATGAGCAGTTCTTC.

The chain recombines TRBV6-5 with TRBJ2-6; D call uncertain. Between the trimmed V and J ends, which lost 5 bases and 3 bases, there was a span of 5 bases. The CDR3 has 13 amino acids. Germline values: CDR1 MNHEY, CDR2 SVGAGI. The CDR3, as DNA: TGTGCCAGCAGTCTCGATGGGGCCAACGTCCTGACTTTC. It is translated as CASSLDGANVLTF.

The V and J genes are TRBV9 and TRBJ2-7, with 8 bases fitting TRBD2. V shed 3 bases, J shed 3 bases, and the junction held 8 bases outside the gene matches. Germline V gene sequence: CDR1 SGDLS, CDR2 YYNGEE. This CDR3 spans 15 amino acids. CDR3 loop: CASSELSGSSYEQYF. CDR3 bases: TGTGCCAGCAGCGAGTTAAGCGGGAGTAGCTACGAGCAGTACTTC.

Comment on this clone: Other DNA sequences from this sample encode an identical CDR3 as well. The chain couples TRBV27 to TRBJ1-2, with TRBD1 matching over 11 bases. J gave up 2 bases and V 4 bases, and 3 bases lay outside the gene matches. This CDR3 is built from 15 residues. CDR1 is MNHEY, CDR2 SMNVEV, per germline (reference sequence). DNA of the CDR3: TGTGCCAGCAGTTGGGGGACAGGGGGGAACTATGGCTACACCTTC. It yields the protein CASSWGTGGNYGYTF.

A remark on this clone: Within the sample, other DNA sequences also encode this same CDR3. Written as DNA, the CDR3 is TGTGCCAGCAGTTACTCGGACAGGGGCACTGAAGCTTTCTTT. This sequence encodes CASSYSDRGTEAFF. The J gene is TRBJ1-1, the V gene TRBV6-5, with 9 positions matching TRBD1. The V and J ends lost 0 bases and 4 bases, in that order; junction bases with no gene match: 0. The germline V gene has CDR1 MNHEY and CDR2 SVGAGI. This CDR3 has 14 amino acids.

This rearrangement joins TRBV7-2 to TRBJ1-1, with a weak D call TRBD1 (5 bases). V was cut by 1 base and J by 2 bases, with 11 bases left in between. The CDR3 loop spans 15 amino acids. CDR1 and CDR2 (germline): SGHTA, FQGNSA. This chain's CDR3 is CASSLGWGGNTEAFF. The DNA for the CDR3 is TGTGCCAGCAGCTTAGGATGGGGGGGTAACACTGAAGCTTTCTTT.

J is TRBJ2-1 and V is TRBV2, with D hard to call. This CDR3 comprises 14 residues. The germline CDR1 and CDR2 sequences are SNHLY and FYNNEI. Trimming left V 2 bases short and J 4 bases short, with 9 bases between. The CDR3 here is CASSEFMNYNEQFF. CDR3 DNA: TGTGCCAGCAGTGAATTTATGAATTACAATGAGCAGTTCTTC.

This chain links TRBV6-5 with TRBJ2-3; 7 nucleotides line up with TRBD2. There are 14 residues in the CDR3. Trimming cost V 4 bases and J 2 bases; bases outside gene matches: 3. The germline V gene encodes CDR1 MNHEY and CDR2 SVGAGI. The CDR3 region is CASSFQRDTDTQYF. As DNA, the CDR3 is TGTGCCAGCAGTTTCCAGCGGGACACAGATACGCAGTATTTT.

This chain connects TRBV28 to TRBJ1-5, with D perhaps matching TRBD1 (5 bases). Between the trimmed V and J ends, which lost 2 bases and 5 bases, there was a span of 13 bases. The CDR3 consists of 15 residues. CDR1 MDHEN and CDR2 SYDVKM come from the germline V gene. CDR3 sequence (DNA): TGTGCCAGCAGTTTACGGGGGGATGGGGATCAGCCCCAGCATTTT. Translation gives CASSLRGDGDQPQHF.

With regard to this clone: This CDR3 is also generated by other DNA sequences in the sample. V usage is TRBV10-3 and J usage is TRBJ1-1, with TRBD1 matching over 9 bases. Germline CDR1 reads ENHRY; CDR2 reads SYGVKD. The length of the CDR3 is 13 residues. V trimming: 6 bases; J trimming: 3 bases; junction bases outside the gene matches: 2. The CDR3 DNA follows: TGTGCCATCAGGACAGGGGGAGACACTGAAGCTTTCTTT. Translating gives CAIRTGGDTEAFF.

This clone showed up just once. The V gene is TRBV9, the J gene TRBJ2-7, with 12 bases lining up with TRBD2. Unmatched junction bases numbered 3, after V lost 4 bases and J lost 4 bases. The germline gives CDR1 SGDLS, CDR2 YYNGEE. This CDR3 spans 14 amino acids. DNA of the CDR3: TGTGCCAGCAGCTCTAGCGGGGGGGCGTACGAGCAGTACTTC. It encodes CASSSSGGAYEQYF.

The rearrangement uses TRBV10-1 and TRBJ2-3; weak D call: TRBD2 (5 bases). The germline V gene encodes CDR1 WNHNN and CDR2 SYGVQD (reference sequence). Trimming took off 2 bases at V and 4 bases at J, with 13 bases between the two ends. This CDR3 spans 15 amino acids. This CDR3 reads CASSERTSGPDTQYF. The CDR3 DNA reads TGCGCCAGCAGTGAGAGGACGAGCGGACCAGATACGCAGTATTTT.

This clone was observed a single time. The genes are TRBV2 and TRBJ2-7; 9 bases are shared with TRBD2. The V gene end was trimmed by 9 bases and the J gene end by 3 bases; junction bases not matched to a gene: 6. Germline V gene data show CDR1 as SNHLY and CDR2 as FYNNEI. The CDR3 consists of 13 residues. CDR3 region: CARRASGDYEQYF. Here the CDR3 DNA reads TGTGCCAGGAGGGCTAGCGGGGACTACGAGCAGTACTTC.

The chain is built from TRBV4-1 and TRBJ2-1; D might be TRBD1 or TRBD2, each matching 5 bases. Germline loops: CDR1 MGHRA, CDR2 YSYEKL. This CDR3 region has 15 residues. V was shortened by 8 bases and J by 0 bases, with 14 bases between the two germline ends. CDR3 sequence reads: CASARGVSSYNEQFF. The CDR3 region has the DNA TGCGCCAGCGCCCGAGGGGTAAGCTCCTACAATGAGCAGTTCTTC.

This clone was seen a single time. CDR3 in DNA: TGTGCCAGCAGCTCGGACGTCTATGGCTACACCTTC. This sequence encodes CASSSDVYGYTF. This rearrangement joins TRBV7-9 to TRBJ1-2, with D unresolved. CDR1 and CDR2 from the germline V gene are SEHNR and FQNEAQ (reference sequence). This CDR3 is 12 amino acids long. The V and J ends lost 4 bases and 4 bases respectively, with 7 bases between them.